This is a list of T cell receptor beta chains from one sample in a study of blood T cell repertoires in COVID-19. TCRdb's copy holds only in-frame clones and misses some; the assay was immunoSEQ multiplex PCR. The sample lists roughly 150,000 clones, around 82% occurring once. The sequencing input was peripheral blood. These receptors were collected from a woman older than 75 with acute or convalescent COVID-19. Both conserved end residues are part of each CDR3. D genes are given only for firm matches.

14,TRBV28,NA,CATSGGRKQETQYF
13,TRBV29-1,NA,CSAQVNSNQPQHF
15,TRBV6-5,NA,CASTRTLSSAYEQYF
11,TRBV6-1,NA,CASSESRGQFF
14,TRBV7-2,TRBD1,CASSVVGQGNEQFF
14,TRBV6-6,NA,CASRSGGVHYGYTF
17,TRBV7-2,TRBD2,CATGGGTSGRGPDTQYF
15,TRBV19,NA,CASSIDPTGLSPQHF
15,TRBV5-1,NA,CASSGSGTFNEKLFF
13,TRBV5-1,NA,CASAWDNNEKLFF
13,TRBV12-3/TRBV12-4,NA,CASSLSSDSPLHF
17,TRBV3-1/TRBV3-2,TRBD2,CASSHLSSGGTGRTQYF
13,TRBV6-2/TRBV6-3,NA,CASSPRGGFGYTF
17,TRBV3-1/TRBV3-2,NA,CASSQDRAPTYNSPLHF
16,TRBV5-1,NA,CASSLATDRFRGEAFF
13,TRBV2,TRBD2,CASSTGTSGEQYF
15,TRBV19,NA,CASSIRTVETGELFF
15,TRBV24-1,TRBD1,CATSDRRDSLNEQFF
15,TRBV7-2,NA,CASSLGRGNTDTQYF
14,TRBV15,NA,CATSRAPVSYGYTF
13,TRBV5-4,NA,CASSLWTAYEQYF
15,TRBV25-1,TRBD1,CASSWTGGNFYGYTF